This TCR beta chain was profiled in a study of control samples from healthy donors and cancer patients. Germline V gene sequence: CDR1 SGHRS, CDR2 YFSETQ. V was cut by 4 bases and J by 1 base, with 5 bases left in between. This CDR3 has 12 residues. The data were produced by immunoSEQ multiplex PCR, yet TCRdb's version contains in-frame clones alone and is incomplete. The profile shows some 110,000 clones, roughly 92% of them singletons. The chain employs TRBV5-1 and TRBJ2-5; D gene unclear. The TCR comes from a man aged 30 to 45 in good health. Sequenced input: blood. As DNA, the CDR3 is TGCGCCAGCAGCCTTGGCCAAGAGACCCAGTACTTC. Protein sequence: CASSLGQETQYF. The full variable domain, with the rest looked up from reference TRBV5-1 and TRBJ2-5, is KAGVTQTPRYLIKTRGQQVTLSCSPISGHRSVSWYQQTPGQGLQFLFEYFSETQRNKGNFPGRFSGRQFSNSRSEMNVSTLELGDSALYLCASSLGQETQYFGPGTRLLVL.